This TCR beta chain was recovered during a study of T cells in Graves' hyperthyroidism and ophthalmopathy. Broader study findings: Prediction of ophthalmopathy progression came a median 6.5 months pre-onset.

In its sample, this clonotype was seen many times. Antigen: not known. The germline V and J ends were trimmed by 7 bases and 1 base, with 8 bases remaining between them. Germline CDR1 is DFQATT and CDR2 is SNEGSKA (reference sequence). CDR3 size: 12 residues. Regions amplified from RNA transcripts were the TCR beta CDR3 regions. Carried out on the TCR CDR3, a first-round RT-PCR used the HTBI primer set. TCRdb re-analysed the multiplex PCR reads in MiXCR, keeping a single row per CDR3 protein. This table holds under 350,000 distinct CDR3 sequences, roughly 15% found once. Enrolled ophthalmopathy patients presented with a Clinical Activity Score of at least 3, a NOSPECS grade of at least 4, and disease duration under 3 months. Reasons for excluding patients were uncontrolled infection, other autoimmune disease, pregnancy or lactation. The diagnostic basis comprised clinical symptoms, serum thyroxine and TRAb, thyroid ultrasound and orbital computed tomography.

Material: blood. This TCR came from a woman between 35 and 50 years old with Graves' ophthalmopathy. The rearrangement joins TRBV20-1 to TRBJ1-5; maybe TRBD1 (5 bases). CDR3 coding DNA: TGCAGTGTCCGGGGCAGCAATCAGCCCCAGCATTTT. As protein: CSVRGSNQPQHF.